Described below is a single T cell receptor (beta chain) sequence and its context. Its antigen is currently not known. A read error may produce the germline difference seen at one junction end. This specimen belongs to a study of tumor-infiltrating lymphocytes in primary liver carcinoma (dated by TCRdb to 2017 to 2019). With respect to the entire study: The five patients, three men and two women aged 30 to 69 years, had hepatocellular carcinoma (four) or combined HCC and intrahepatic cholangiocarcinoma (one). Across five regions of each liver tumor, along with adjacent normal tissue and blood, the study brought together TCRbeta repertoire sequencing, expression microarrays and whole-exome sequencing. Reproducibility between technical replicate repertoires was high, with correlation coefficients above 0.98 and mean shared-clone rates about 0.91. To link TCRbeta repertoire diversity to the local molecular phenotype, the roughly 24 tumor region samples were profiled with Agilent mRNA microarrays. Roughly 3.65 to 7.13 million productive TCRbeta reads were obtained per sample, and no significant difference in read depth was found between tissue types. The five patients had tumors of stage T1-T3 N0M0, with maximum diameters ranging from about 4 to 11 cm. TCRbeta repertoire sequencing covered roughly 35 specimens from 5 patients: around 25 tumor regions, 5 adjacent noncancerous liver tissues and 5 peripheral blood samples.

The germline V gene yields SGHAT for CDR1 and FQNNGV for CDR2. From its cysteine to its phenylalanine, the CDR3 spans 14 amino acids. CDR3 DNA is the only sequence kept; it has 42 bases, read in frame from the first base. Study-wide findings and limitations: Only a few patients were included in the study, and the authors note that the findings should be validated in a larger study. Only about 7-25% of top clones were present in all five regions of a tumor, suggesting spatial heterogeneity of tumor-infiltrating T cells. Since the samples were bulk and unsorted, there was no way to compare CD4+ and CD8+ T cell repertoires. Pairs of tumor regions showed greater repertoire overlap (mean around 35%) than tumor-adjacent pairs (around 17%) or tumor-blood pairs (around 15%), which is consistent with antigen-driven expansion. Because only the TCR beta chain was sequenced and unpaired alpha chains were not captured, true repertoire diversity is likely underestimated. Compared with blood, tumors had a significantly larger share of the repertoire taken up by the top 250 clones (p = 0.039).

A constant-region primer and ProtoScript II reverse transcriptase were used to reverse-transcribe TCRbeta-specific cDNA from approximately 500 ng total RNA. Construction of the TCRbeta libraries relied on three nested rounds of multiplex PCR, following a slightly modified ARM-PCR procedure. The first two PCR rounds used multiplex TRBV1-TRBV30 forward primers with a Cbeta reverse primer, each for about 11 cycles. Sample barcodes and Illumina adapters were attached in a final 25-cycle PCR using Deep VentR polymerase. Before sequencing, amplicons of 200-500 bp were purified from gel using a QIAquick gel extraction kit. TCRbeta amplicons were sequenced on an Illumina HiSeq 2500 with 250-bp paired-end reads. From the authors' description of their analysis: Reads were quality-trimmed with Trimmomatic v0.33, and paired reads were merged with FLASH v1.2.11 to recover full CDR3 sequences. MiGEC v1.2.1b assigned V, D and J germline segments to the rearranged TCRbeta sequences. VDJtools v1.0.0 computed clonotype statistics and Shannon-Wiener diversity indices. Except for diversity analysis, only each sample's 250 most abundant clonotypes were used in subsequent analyses to reduce sampling bias. TCRdb reprocessed the public reads (quality trimming at Q25 with fastp, clone calling with MiXCR) and kept in-frame beta chains. Under each unique CDR3 protein, matching rows form one entry showing the most common genes and DNA. The V and J calls and clone size come from TCRdb's table, not from the authors' own analysis. This sample has some 64,000 distinct CDR3 sequences in its table, and roughly 70% of those were observed once. Under 45% of the sample lies in the top ten.

Total RNA and DNA were co-extracted from around 20-30 mg of bulk tissue with the AllPrep DNA/RNA mini kit, without cell sorting. Surgical resection was performed in China between 2015 and March 2016 on about 5 patients with histopathologically diagnosed primary liver carcinoma. Chronic HBV infection was present in the patients, and the patients were treatment-naive at sampling. Five spatially separated regions were sampled per tumor: superior, inferior, left-lateral and right-lateral poles, plus the tumor centre. Histology showed that every tumor sample contained more than 80% viable tumor cells. Pieces of fresh tumor and adjacent tissue were cut in half, with one half kept in RNAlater at -80 degrees C and the other half sent for histology.

Material: liver tumor tissue from sampling region 4. This specimen's cell subset or site label, interpreted: tumor region T4, right-lateral pole. Rearrangement joined TRBV11-2 to TRBJ2-4; the D gene is possibly TRBD1 or TRBD2, each agreeing over 5 bases. The source of this sequence is a man aged 35 to 55 with primary liver carcinoma and hepatitis B virus infection. CDR3 reads: CTSSLEGVGDIQYF. The DNA reads TGTACCAGCAGCCTAGAAGGTGTGGGGGACATTCAGTACTTC.